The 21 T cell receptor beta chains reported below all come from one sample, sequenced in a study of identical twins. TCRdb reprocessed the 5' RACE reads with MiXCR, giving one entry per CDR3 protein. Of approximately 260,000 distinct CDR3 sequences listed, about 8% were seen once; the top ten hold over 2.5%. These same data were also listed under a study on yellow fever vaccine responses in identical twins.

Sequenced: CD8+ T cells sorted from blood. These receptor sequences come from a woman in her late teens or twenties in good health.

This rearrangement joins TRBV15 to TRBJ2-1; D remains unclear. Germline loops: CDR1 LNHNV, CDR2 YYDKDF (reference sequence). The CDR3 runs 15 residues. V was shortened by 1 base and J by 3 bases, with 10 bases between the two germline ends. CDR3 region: CATSRVVLGYNEQFF. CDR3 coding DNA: TGTGCCACCAGCAGAGTTGTATTAGGCTACAATGAGCAGTTCTTC.

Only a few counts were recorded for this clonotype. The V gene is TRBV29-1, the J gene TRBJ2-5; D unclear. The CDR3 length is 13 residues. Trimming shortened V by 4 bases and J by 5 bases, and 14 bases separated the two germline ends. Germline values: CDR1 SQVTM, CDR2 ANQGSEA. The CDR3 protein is CSVVEPSWETQYF. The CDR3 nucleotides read TGCAGCGTTGTGGAGCCCTCCTGGGAGACCCAGTACTTC.

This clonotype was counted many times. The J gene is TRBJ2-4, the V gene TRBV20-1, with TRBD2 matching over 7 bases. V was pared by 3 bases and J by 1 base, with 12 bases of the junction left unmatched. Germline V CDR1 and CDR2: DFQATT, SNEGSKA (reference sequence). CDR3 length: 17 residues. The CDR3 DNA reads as TGCAGTGCTAGTGGGGGGATGGGGGAGGGTGCCAAAAACATTCAGTACTTC. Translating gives CSASGGMGEGAKNIQYF.

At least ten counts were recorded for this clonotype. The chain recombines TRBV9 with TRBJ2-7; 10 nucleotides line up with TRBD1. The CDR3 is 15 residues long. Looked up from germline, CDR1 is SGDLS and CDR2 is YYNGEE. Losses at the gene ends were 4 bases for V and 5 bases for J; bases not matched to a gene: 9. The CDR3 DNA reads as TGTGCCAGCAGCTTTGCCGGGACAGGGGCCGACGAGCAGTACTTC. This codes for CASSFAGTGADEQYF.

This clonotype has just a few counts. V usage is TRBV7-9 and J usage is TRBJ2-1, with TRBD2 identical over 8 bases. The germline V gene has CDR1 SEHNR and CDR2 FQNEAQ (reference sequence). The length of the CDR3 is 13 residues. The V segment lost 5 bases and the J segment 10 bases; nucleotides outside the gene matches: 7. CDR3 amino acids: CASSPPAGVEQFF. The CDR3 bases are TGTGCCAGCAGCCCCCCAGCGGGAGTCGAGCAGTTCTTC.

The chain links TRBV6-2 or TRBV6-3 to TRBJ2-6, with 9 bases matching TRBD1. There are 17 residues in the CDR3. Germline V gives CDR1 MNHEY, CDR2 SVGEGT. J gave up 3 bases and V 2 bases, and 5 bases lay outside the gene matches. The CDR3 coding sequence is TGTGCCAGCAGTTACCCGGGGACAGGGAGTGGGGCCAACGTCCTGACTTTC. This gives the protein CASSYPGTGSGANVLTF.

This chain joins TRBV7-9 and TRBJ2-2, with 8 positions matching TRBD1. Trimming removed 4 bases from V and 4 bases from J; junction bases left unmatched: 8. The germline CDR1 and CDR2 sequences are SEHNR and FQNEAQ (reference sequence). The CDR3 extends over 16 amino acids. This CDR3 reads CASSSRGTGGTGELFF. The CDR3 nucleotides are TGTGCCAGCAGCTCACGGGGGACAGGCGGCACCGGGGAGCTGTTTTTT. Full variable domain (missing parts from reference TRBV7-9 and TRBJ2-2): DTGVSQNPRHKITKRGQNVTFRCDPISEHNRLYWYRQTLGQGPEFLTYFQNEAQLEKSRLLSDRFSAERPKGSFSTLEIQRTEQGDSAMYLCASSSRGTGGTGELFFGEGSRLTVL.

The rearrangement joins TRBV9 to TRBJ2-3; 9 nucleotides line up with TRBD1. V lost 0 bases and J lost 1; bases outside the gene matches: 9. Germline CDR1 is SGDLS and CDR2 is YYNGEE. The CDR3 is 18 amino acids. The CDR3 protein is CASSVEPIRDRGTDTQYF. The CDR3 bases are TGTGCCAGCAGCGTAGAACCAATCCGGGACAGGGGCACAGATACGCAGTATTTT.

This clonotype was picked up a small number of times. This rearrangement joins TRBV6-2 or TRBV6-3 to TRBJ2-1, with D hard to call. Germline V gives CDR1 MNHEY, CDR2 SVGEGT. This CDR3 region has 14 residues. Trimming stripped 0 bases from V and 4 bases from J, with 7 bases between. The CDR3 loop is CASSYSSEYNEQFF. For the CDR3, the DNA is TGTGCCAGCAGTTACTCATCCGAGTACAATGAGCAGTTCTTC.

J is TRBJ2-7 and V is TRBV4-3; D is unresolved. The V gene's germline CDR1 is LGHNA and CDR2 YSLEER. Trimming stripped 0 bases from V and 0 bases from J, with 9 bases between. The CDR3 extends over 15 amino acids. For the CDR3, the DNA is TGCGCCAGCAGCCAAGACACTACCCTCTCCTACGAGCAGTACTTC. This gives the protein CASSQDTTLSYEQYF.

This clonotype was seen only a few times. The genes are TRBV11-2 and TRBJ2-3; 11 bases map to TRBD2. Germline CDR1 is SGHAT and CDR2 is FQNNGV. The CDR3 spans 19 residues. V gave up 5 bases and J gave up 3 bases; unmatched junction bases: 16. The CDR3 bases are TGTGCCAGCAGCCACCCCCTAGGGGTAGCGGGAGGGCCGACAGATACGCAGTATTTT. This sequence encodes CASSHPLGVAGGPTDTQYF. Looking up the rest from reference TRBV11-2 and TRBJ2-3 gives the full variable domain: EAGVAQSPRYKIIEKRQSVAFWCNPISGHATLYWYQQILGQGPKLLIQFQNNGVVDDSQLPKDRFSAERLKGVDSTLKIQPAKLEDSAVYLCASSHPLGVAGGPTDTQYFGPGTRLTVL.

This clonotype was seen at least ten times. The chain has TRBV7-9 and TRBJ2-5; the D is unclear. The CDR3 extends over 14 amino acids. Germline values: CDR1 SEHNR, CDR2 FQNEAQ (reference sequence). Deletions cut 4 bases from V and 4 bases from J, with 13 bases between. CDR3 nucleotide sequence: TGTGCCAGCAGCTATATTTCGGACGGAGAGACCCAGTACTTC. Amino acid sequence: CASSYISDGETQYF.

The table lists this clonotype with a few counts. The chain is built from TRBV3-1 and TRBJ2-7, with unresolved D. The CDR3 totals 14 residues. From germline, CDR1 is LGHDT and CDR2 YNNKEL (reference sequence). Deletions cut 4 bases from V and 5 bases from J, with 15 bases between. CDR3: CASSPLQDGDEQYF. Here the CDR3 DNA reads TGTGCCAGCAGCCCCCTTCAAGATGGCGACGAGCAGTACTTC.

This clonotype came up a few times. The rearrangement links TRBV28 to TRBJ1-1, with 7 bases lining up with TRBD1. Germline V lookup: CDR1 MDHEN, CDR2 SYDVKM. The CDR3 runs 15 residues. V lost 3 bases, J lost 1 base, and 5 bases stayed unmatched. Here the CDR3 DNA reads TGTGCCAGCAGTTTCCCCCGGGACAGGAACACTGAAGCTTTCTTT. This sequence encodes CASSFPRDRNTEAFF.

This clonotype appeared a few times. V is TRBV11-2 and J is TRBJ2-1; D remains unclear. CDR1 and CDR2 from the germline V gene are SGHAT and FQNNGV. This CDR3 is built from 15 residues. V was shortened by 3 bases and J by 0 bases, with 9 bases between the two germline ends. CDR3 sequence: CASSLSTRSYNEQFF. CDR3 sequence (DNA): TGTGCCAGCAGCTTGTCAACGCGCTCCTACAATGAGCAGTTCTTC.

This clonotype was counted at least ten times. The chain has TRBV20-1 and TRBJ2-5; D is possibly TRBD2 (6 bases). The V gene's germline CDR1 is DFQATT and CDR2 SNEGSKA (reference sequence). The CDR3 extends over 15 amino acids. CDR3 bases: TGCTCCATACGGGAGACCGGCTTTGACCTGCAGACCCAGTACTTC. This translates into CSIRETGFDLQTQYF.

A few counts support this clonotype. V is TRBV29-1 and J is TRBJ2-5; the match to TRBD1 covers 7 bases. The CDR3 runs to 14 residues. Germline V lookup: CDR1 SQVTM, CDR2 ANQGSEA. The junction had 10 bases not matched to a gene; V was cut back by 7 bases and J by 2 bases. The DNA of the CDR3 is TGCAGCGCTGTCGGGACAGCGTTACAAGAGACCCAGTACTTC. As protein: CSAVGTALQETQYF.

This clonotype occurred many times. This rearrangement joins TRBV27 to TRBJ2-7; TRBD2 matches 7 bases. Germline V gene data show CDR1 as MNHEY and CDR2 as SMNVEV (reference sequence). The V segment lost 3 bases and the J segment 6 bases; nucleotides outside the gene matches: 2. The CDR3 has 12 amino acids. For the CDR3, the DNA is TGTGCCAGCAGTTTGGGGGGGAGCGAGCAGTACTTC. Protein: CASSLGGSEQYF.

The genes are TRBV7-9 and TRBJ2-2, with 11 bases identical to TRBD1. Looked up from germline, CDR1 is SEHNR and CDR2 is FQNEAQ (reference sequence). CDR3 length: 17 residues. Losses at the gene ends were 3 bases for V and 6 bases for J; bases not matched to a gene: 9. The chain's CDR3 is CASSLVPGQGESGELFF. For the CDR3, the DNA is TGTGCCAGCAGCTTGGTACCGGGACAGGGGGAATCCGGGGAGCTGTTTTTT.

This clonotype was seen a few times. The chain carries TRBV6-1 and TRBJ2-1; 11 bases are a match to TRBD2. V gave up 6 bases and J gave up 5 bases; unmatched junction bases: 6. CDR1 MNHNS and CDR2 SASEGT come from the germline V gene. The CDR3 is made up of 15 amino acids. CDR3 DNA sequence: TGTGCCAGCAGCGCACTAGCGGGAGAGCACAATGAGCAGTTCTTC. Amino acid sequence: CASSALAGEHNEQFF.

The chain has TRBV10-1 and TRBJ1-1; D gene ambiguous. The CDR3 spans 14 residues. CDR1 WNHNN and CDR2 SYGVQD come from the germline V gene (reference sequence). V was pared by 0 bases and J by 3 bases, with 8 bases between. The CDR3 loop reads CASSESNGDTEAFF. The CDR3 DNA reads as TGCGCCAGCAGTGAGTCGAACGGGGACACTGAAGCTTTCTTT.